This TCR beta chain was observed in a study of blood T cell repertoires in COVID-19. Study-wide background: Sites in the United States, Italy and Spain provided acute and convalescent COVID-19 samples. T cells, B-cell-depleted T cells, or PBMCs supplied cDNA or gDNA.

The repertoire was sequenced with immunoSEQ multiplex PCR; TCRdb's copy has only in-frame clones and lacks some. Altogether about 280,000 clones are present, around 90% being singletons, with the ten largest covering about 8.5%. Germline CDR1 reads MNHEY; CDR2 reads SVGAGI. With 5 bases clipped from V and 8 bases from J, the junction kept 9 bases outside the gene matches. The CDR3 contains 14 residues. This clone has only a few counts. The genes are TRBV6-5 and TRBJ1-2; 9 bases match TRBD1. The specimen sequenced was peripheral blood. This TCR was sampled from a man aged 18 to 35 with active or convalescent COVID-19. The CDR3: CASSLDRGSGGYTF. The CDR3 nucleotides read TGTGCCAGCAGTCTCGACAGGGGGTCTGGCGGCTACACCTTC.